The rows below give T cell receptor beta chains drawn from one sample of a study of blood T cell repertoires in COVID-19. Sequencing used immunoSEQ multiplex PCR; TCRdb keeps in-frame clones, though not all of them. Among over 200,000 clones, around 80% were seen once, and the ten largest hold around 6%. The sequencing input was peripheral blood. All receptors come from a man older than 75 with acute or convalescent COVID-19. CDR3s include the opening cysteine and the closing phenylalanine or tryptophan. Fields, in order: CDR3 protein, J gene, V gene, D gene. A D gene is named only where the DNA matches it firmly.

CDR3aa: CSVESGRGNNEQFF; j_gene: TRBJ2-1; v_gene: TRBV29-1; d_gene: TRBD2
CDR3aa: CASTQGADGYTF; j_gene: TRBJ1-2; v_gene: TRBV11-2; d_gene: TRBD1
CDR3aa: CASSSSRVYTF; j_gene: TRBJ1-2; v_gene: TRBV5-6; d_gene: .
CDR3aa: CASSDRGLTEAFF; j_gene: TRBJ1-1; v_gene: TRBV6-1; d_gene: TRBD1
CDR3aa: CASSFGSGESVETQYF; j_gene: TRBJ2-5; v_gene: TRBV27; d_gene: .
CDR3aa: CASSSGGVDQPQHF; j_gene: TRBJ1-5; v_gene: TRBV5-1; d_gene: TRBD1
CDR3aa: CASRSSGASGYEQYF; j_gene: TRBJ2-7; v_gene: TRBV25-1; d_gene: TRBD2
CDR3aa: CASSQAGQPQHF; j_gene: TRBJ1-5; v_gene: TRBV3-1/TRBV3-2; d_gene: .
CDR3aa: CASNSAGLSNQPQHF; j_gene: TRBJ1-5; v_gene: TRBV19; d_gene: .
CDR3aa: CASSPRTQSGYNEQFF; j_gene: TRBJ2-1; v_gene: TRBV11-2; d_gene: .
CDR3aa: CASSVSGTRADTQYF; j_gene: TRBJ2-3; v_gene: TRBV9; d_gene: TRBD2
CDR3aa: CSVQTGTGNQPQHF; j_gene: TRBJ1-5; v_gene: TRBV29-1; d_gene: TRBD1
CDR3aa: CASSLADSEPANEQFF; j_gene: TRBJ2-1; v_gene: TRBV5-8; d_gene: .
CDR3aa: CAWSGGGSPDTQYF; j_gene: TRBJ2-3; v_gene: TRBV30; d_gene: TRBD2
CDR3aa: CASSFSRDLNEQYF; j_gene: TRBJ2-7; v_gene: TRBV5-1; d_gene: .
CDR3aa: CASSGGGSNYNEQFF; j_gene: TRBJ2-1; v_gene: TRBV2; d_gene: TRBD2
CDR3aa: CASSLPGLASTDTQYF; j_gene: TRBJ2-3; v_gene: TRBV5-6; d_gene: .
CDR3aa: CASSNSLNTGELFF; j_gene: TRBJ2-2; v_gene: TRBV7-9; d_gene: .
CDR3aa: CASSPTSGTGTDTQYF; j_gene: TRBJ2-3; v_gene: TRBV5-1; d_gene: TRBD2
CDR3aa: CASSLGGRDEKLFF; j_gene: TRBJ1-4; v_gene: TRBV5-1; d_gene: .
CDR3aa: CASSGGQGSTNQPQHF; j_gene: TRBJ1-5; v_gene: TRBV25-1; d_gene: TRBD1
CDR3aa: CASSQDRYQPQHF; j_gene: TRBJ1-5; v_gene: TRBV5-4; d_gene: TRBD1
CDR3aa: CAWRGGLGADTQYF; j_gene: TRBJ2-3; v_gene: TRBV30; d_gene: TRBD2
CDR3aa: CASSVGGLSGNTIYF; j_gene: TRBJ1-3; v_gene: TRBV9; d_gene: .
CDR3aa: CASSLRTTGSPSGANVLTF; j_gene: TRBJ2-6; v_gene: TRBV7-8; d_gene: .
CDR3aa: CASSQNIAGEAFF; j_gene: TRBJ1-1; v_gene: TRBV3-1/TRBV3-2; d_gene: .
CDR3aa: CASSWTGGFGETQYF; j_gene: TRBJ2-5; v_gene: TRBV27; d_gene: .
CDR3aa: CAWSRGFTDTQYF; j_gene: TRBJ2-3; v_gene: TRBV30; d_gene: .
CDR3aa: CASSQAIGAPPEQYF; j_gene: TRBJ2-7; v_gene: TRBV7-8; d_gene: .
CDR3aa: CASSSLTSGAKGETQYF; j_gene: TRBJ2-5; v_gene: TRBV13; d_gene: TRBD2
CDR3aa: CASSQGQKETQYF; j_gene: TRBJ2-5; v_gene: TRBV7-3; d_gene: TRBD1
CDR3aa: CASSLGLAGGRETQYF; j_gene: TRBJ2-5; v_gene: TRBV11-2; d_gene: TRBD2
CDR3aa: CATSDLAGLSNEQFF; j_gene: TRBJ2-1; v_gene: TRBV24-1; d_gene: .
CDR3aa: CASSEAGLAADTQYF; j_gene: TRBJ2-3; v_gene: TRBV2; d_gene: .